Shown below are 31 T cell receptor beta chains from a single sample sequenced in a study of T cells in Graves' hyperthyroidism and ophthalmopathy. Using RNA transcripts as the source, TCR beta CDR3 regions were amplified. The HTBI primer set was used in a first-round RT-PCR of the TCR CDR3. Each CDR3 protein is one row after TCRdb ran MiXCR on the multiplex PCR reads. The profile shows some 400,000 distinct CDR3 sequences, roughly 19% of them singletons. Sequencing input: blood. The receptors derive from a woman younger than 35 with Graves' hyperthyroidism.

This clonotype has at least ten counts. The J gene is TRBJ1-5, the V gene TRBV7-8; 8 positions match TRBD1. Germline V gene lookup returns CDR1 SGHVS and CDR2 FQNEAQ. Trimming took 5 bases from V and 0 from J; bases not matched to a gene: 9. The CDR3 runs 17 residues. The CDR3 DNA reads TGTGCCAGCAGCGCAAGACAGGGGATTCATAGCAATCAGCCCCAGCATTTT. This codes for CASSARQGIHSNQPQHF.

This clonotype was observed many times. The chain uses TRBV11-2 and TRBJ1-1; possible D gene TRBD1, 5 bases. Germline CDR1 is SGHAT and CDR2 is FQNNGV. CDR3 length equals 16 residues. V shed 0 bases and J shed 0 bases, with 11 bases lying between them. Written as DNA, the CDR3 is TGTGCCAGCAGCTTAGATTTGAGGGGTCTGAACACTGAAGCTTTCTTT. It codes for CASSLDLRGLNTEAFF. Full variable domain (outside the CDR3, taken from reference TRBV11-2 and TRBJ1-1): EAGVAQSPRYKIIEKRQSVAFWCNPISGHATLYWYQQILGQGPKLLIQFQNNGVVDDSQLPKDRFSAERLKGVDSTLKIQPAKLEDSAVYLCASSLDLRGLNTEAFFGQGTRLTVV.

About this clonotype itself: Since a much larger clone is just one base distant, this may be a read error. CDR3 DNA sequence: TGTGCCTGGACGGGACAGCTGGGAGAGACCAAGTACTTC. This sequence encodes CAWTGQLGETKYF. The chain links TRBV30 to TRBJ2-5; TRBD1 aligns across 7 bases. This CDR3 is built from 13 residues. Germline CDR1 is GTSNPN and CDR2 is SVGIG (reference sequence).

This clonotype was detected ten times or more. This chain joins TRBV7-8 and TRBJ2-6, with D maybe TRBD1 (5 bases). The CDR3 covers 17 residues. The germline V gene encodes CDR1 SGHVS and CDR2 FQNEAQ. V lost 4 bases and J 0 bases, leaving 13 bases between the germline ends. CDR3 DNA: TGTGCCAGCAGCTGGGGTACAGGTTCCTCTGGGGCCAACGTCCTGACTTTC. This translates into CASSWGTGSSGANVLTF.

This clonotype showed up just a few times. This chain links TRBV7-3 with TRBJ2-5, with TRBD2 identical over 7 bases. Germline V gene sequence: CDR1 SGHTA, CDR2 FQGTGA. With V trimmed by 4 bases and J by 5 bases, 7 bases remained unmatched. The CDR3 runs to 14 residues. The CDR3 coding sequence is TGTGCCAGCAGCTCCGGACTAGTCGGGGAGACCCAGTACTTC. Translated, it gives CASSSGLVGETQYF.

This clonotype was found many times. The CDR3 DNA reads as TGCGCCAGCAGCTGGGGCGGGGGATCGGTATGGGAGCAGTACTTC. Its protein product is CASSWGGGSVWEQYF. The chain has TRBV5-1 and TRBJ2-7, with 7 bases matching TRBD2. After removal of 3 bases from V and 7 bases from J, the junction contained 13 bases not matched to a gene. Germline V gene sequence: CDR1 SGHRS, CDR2 YFSETQ. CDR3 length equals 15 residues.

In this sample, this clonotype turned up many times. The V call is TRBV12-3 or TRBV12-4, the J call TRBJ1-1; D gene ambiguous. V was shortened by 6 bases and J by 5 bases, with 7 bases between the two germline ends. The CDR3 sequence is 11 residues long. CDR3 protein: CASRRRTEAFF. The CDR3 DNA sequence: TGTGCCAGCAGACGAAGGACTGAAGCTTTCTTT.

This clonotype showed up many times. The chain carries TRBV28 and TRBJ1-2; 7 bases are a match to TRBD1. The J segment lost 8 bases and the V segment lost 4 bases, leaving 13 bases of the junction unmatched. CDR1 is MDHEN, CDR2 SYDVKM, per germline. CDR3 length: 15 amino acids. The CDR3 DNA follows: TGTGCCAGCAGTTCCCTGACAGGGCGATCAGGCGGCTACACCTTC. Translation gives CASSSLTGRSGGYTF.

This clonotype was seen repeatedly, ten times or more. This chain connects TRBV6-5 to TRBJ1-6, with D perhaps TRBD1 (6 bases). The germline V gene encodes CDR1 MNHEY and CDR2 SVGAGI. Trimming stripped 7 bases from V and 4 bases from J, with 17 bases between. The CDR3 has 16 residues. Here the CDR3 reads CASKGFAGAYNSPLHF. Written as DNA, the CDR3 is TGTGCCAGCAAAGGATTTGCAGGGGCTTATAATTCACCCCTCCACTTT.

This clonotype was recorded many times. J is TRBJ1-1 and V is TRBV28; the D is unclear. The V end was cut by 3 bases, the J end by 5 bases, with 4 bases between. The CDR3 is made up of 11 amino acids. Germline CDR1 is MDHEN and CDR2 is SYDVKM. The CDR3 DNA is TGTGCCAGCAGTTTCGCAACTGAAGCTTTCTTT. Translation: CASSFATEAFF.

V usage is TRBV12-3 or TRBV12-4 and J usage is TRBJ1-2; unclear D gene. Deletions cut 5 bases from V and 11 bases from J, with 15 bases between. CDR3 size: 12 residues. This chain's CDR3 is CASSEALSGYTF. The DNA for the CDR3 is TGTGCCAGCAGTGAAGCCCTGAGTGGATACACCTTC.

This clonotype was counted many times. The CDR3 sequence: CASSRDSLNTEAFF. CDR3 sequence (DNA): TGCGCCAGCAGTCGGGACAGCCTGAACACTGAAGCTTTCTTT. The V and J genes are TRBV10-1 and TRBJ1-1; 7 bases are a match to TRBD1. CDR1 and CDR2 from the germline V gene are WNHNN and SYGVQD (reference sequence). The CDR3 loop spans 14 amino acids. The V segment lost 5 bases and the J segment 0 bases; nucleotides outside the gene matches: 3.

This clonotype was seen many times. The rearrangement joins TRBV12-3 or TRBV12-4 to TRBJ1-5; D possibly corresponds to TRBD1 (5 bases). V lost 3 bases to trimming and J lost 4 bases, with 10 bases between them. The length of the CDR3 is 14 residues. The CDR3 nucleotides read TGTGCCAGCAGTTTCAACAGGCCTAATCAGCCCCAGCATTTT. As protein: CASSFNRPNQPQHF.

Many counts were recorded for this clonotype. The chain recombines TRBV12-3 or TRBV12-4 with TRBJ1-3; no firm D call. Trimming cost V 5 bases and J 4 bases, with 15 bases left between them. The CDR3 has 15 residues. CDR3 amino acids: CASSPQIPVGNTIYF. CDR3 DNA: TGTGCCAGCAGTCCGCAGATCCCGGTAGGAAACACCATATATTTT.

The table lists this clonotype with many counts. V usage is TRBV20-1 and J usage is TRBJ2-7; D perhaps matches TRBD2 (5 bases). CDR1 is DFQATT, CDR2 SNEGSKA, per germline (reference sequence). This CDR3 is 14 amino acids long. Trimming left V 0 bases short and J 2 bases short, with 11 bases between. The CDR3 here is CSARDAGQPYEQYF. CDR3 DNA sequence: TGCAGTGCTAGAGATGCGGGCCAACCCTACGAGCAGTACTTC.

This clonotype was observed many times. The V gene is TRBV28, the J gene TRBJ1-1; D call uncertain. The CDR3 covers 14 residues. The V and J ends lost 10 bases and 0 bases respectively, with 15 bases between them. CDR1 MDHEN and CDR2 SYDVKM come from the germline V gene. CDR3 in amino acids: CAISPGVMNTEAFF. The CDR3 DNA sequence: TGTGCCATCTCTCCTGGGGTCATGAACACTGAAGCTTTCTTT.

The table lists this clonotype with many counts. Here the CDR3 DNA reads TGTGCCAGCAGCTTAGAAGTTAATCCCGATCGTTCAGGGCTGAACACTGAAGCTTTCTTT. It encodes CASSLEVNPDRSGLNTEAFF. The chain uses TRBV11-2 and TRBJ1-1, with TRBD1 as a possible D gene (5 bases). Germline V gives CDR1 SGHAT, CDR2 FQNNGV. The V gene lost 0 bases and the J gene lost 0 bases, with 23 bases spanning the gap. This CDR3 spans 20 amino acids.

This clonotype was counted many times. CDR3 in DNA: TGTGCCAGCAAGGACAGTGGTTTTAACTATGGCTACACCTTC. This sequence encodes CASKDSGFNYGYTF. The V call is TRBV25-1, the J call TRBJ1-2; perhaps TRBD1 as D (6 bases). CDR3 length: 14 amino acids. V lost 7 bases and J lost 1, with 13 bases in between. CDR1 is MGHDK, CDR2 SYGVNS, per germline.

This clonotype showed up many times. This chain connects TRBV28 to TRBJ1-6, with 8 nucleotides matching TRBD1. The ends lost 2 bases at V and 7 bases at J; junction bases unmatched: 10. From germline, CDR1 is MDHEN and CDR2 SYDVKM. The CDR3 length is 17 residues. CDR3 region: CASSLPLTGASNSPLHF. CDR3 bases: TGTGCCAGCAGTTTACCTCTGACAGGGGCTAGCAATTCACCCCTCCACTTT.

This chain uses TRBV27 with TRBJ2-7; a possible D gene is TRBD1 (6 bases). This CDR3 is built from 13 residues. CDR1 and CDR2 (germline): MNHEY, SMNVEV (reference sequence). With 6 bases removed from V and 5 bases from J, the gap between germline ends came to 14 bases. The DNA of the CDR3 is TGTGCCAGCAGCCCCACAGGGTCCCACGAGCAGTACTTC. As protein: CASSPTGSHEQYF.

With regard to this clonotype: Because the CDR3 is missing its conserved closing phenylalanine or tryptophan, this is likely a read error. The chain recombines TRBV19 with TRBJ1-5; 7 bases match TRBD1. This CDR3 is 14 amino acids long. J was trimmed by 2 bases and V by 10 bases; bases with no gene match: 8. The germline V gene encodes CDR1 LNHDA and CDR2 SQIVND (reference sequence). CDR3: CATRRTGGNQPQHY. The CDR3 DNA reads TGTGCCACGAGACGGACAGGCGGCAATCAGCCCCAGCATTAT.

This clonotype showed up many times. CDR3 in DNA: TGTGCCAGCAGTTATGAGGGGAGACACGGGGAGACCCAGTACTTC. Encoded protein: CASSYEGRHGETQYF. The chain links TRBV6-5 to TRBJ2-5; D tentatively reads TRBD1 or TRBD2 (5 bases each). Germline-derived CDR1 and CDR2 are MNHEY and SVGAGI. CDR3 length: 15 residues. Trimming cost V 3 bases and J 5 bases, with 16 bases left between them.

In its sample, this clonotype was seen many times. The CDR3 region has the DNA TGCGCCAGCAGTCCGGCCGCCAATCAGCCCCAGCATTTT. Translating gives CASSPAANQPQHF. This sequence joins TRBV10-2 and TRBJ1-5, with D uncertain. The CDR3 has 13 residues. Germline assignment: CDR1 WSHSY and CDR2 SAAADI. The V and J ends lost 5 bases and 3 bases respectively, with 8 bases between them.

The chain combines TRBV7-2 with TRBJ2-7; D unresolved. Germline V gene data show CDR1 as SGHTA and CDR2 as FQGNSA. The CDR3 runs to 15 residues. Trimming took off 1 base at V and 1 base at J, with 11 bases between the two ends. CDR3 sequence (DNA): TGTGCCAGCAGCTTAGTAGGCGGTGATTCCTACGAGCAGTACTTC. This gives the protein CASSLVGGDSYEQYF. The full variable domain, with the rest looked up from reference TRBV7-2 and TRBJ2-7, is GAGVSQSPSNKVTEKGKDVELRCDPISGHTALYWYRQSLGQGLEFLIYFQGNSAPDKSGLPSDRFSAERTGGSVSTLTIQRTQQEDSAVYLCASSLVGGDSYEQYFGPGTRLTVT.

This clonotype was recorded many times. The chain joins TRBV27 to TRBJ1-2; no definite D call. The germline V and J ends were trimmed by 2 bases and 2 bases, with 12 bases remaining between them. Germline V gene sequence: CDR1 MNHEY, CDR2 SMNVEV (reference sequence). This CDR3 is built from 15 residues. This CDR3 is CASSLIGEGNYGYTF. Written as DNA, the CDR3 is TGTGCCAGCAGTTTAATAGGAGAGGGAAACTATGGCTACACCTTC.

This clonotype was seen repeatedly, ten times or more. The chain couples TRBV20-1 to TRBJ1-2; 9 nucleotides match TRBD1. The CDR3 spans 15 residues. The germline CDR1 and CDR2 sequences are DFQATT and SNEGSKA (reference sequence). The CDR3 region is CRAGLRDRASYGYTF. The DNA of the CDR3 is TGCAGGGCTGGGTTGAGGGACAGGGCGAGCTATGGCTACACCTTC.

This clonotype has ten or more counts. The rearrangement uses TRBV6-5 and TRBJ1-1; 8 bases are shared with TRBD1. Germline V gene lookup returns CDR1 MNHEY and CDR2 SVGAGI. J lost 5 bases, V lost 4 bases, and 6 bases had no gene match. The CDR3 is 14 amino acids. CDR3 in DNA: TGTGCCAGCAGTTCTGCACAGGGGGGGACTGAAGCTTTCTTT. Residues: CASSSAQGGTEAFF.

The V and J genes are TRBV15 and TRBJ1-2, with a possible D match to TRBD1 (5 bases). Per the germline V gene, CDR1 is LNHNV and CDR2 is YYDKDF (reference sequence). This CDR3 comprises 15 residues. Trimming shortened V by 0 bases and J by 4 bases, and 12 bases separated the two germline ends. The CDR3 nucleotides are TGTGCCACCAGCAGAGAGGAGGGGCCGATCTATGGCTACACCTTC. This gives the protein CATSREEGPIYGYTF.

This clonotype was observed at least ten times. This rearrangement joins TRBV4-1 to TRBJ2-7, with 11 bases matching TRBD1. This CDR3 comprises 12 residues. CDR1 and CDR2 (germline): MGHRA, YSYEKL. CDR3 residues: CAASRDRGVRYF. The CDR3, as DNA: TGCGCGGCAAGTAGGGACAGGGGGGTTCGGTACTTC.

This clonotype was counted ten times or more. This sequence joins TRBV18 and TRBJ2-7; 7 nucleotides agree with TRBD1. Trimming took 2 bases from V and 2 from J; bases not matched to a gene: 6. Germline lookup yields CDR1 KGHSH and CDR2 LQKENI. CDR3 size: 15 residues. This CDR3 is CASSPTPGQTYEQYF. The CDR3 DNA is TGTGCCAGCTCACCAACGCCGGGACAGACCTACGAGCAGTACTTC.

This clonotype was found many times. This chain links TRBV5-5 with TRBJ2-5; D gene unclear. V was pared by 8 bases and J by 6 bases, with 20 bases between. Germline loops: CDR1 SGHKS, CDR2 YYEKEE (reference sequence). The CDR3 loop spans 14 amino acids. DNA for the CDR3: TGTGCCAGTACCATGTGGGCAATCGAAAAGACCCAGTACTTC. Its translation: CASTMWAIEKTQYF. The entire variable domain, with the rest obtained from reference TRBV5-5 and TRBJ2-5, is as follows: DAGVTQSPTHLIKTRGQQVTLRCSPISGHKSVSWYQQVLGQGPQFIFQYYEKEERGRGNFPDRFSARQFPNYSSELNVNALLLGDSALYLCASTMWAIEKTQYFGPGTRLLVL.